A selection of T cell receptor beta chains follows, all from one sample in a study of cytomegalovirus exposure and HLA in healthy donors. The repertoire was sequenced with immunoSEQ multiplex PCR; TCRdb's copy has only in-frame clones and lacks some. The sample yields some 130,000 clones, of which the top ten take up around 1.6%. The sample comprised PBMCs. The origin of the receptors is a woman in her 40s in good health and CMV-seropositive. Both conserved end residues are part of each CDR3. Each record gives: J gene, V gene, D gene, CDR3 DNA, CDR3 protein. The D gene is left open where the match is weak.

TRBJ1-2 TRBV6-5 TRBD1 TGTGCCAGCAGTACCCTAAGGGGGCTTAACTATGGCTACACCTTC CASSTLRGLNYGYTF
TRBJ2-7 TRBV10-2 . TGCGCCAGCAGTGACACTAGCTCCTACGAGCAGTACTTC CASSDTSSYEQYF
TRBJ2-7 TRBV18 . TGTGCCAGCTCCACGGAGGGAATCTACGAGCAGTACTTC CASSTEGIYEQYF
TRBJ2-7 TRBV29-1 TRBD2 TGCAGCGTAGGAATGAGCGGGAGGGCGTACGAGCAGTACTTC CSVGMSGRAYEQYF
TRBJ2-1 TRBV2 . TGTGCCAGCAGTCCCGCACGGGATGGCAATGAGCAGTTCTTC CASSPARDGNEQFF
TRBJ2-3 TRBV2 . TGTGCCAGCTATGGCACAGATACGCAGTATTTT CASYGTDTQYF
TRBJ1-4 TRBV30 TRBD1 TGTGCCTGGAGTGTTAATGCGGGACAGCGAAATGAAAAACTGTTTTTT CAWSVNAGQRNEKLFF
TRBJ2-3 TRBV19 . TGTGCCAGTAGCATAGCCTCCGGGGATACGCAGTATTTT CASSIASGDTQYF
TRBJ2-2 TRBV18 TRBD2 TGTGCCAGCTCCCTCAAGGCTAGCGGAGGCACCGGGGAGCTGTTTTTT CASSLKASGGTGELFF
TRBJ2-3 TRBV2 TRBD1 TGTGCCAGCGGCGGACAGGGAAGCACAGATACGCAGTATTTT CASGGQGSTDTQYF
TRBJ1-2 TRBV7-2 . TGTGCCAGCAGCTATTCCAGGGATGGCTACACCTTC CASSYSRDGYTF
TRBJ2-7 TRBV5-4 TRBD2 TGTGCCAGCAGCTACCTGTTATTAGCGGGAGTTGGTCGAGGCTACGAGCAGTACTTC CASSYLLLAGVGRGYEQYF
TRBJ2-5 TRBV6-6 TRBD2 TGTGCCAGCAGTTACGAGGGGGGGCTAGCGGGACAAGAGCAGTACTTC CASSYEGGLAGQEQYF
TRBJ1-5 TRBV28 . TGTGCCAGCAGTTTGGGGGGGCAGCAGCCCCAGCATTTT CASSLGGQQPQHF
TRBJ2-1 TRBV27 . TGTGCCAGCAGTTCCACTACTTTCAATGAGCAGTTCTTC CASSSTTFNEQFF
TRBJ1-1 TRBV10-2 TRBD1 TGCGCCAGCACGTTGACAGGGGTAGTCTTAAACACTGAAGCTTTCTTT CASTLTGVVLNTEAFF
TRBJ2-5 TRBV30 . TGTGCCTGGAGCCAGACAGGCCGAACGACCCAGTACTTC CAWSQTGRTTQYF
TRBJ2-7 TRBV5-1 TRBD2 TGCGCCAGCAACTTGGCCGAGGGCGGGAGAAGTGGAACCTACGAGCAGTACTTC CASNLAEGGRSGTYEQYF
TRBJ1-1 TRBV18 . TGTGCCAGCTCACCGGCAGGGGAGGCTTTCTTT CASSPAGEAFF
TRBJ1-1 TRBV19 . TGTGCCAGTAGTATTATTGGATCGGGAACTGAAGCTTTCTTT CASSIIGSGTEAFF
TRBJ1-5 TRBV19 . TGTGCCAGTAGTGCGAGCCAGGGTGTAGGCAATCAGCCCCAGCATTTT CASSASQGVGNQPQHF
TRBJ1-1 TRBV27 . TGTGCCAGCAGTCATTCGACAGGGAACACTGAAGCTTTCTTT CASSHSTGNTEAFF
TRBJ2-1 TRBV19 TRBD2 TGTGCCAGTAGTCTAGCGGGAGGCCCCCACAATGAGCAGTTCTTC CASSLAGGPHNEQFF
TRBJ2-1 TRBV5-8 TRBD1 TGTGCCAGCAGCTCGACAGGGGGTCTGGGTAATGAGCAGTTCTTC CASSSTGGLGNEQFF
TRBJ2-7 TRBV7-9 . TGTGCCAGCAGCGCTATGACAGCTTCCTACGAGCAGTACTTC CASSAMTASYEQYF
TRBJ2-5 TRBV7-2 TRBD2 TGTGCCAGTACATCCTTCCCTAGCGGGAAGGGGGCGGAGACCCAGTACTTC CASTSFPSGKGAETQYF
TRBJ2-7 TRBV7-2 . TGTGCCAGCAGCCGTTCCAGGGGTTCCTACGAGCAGTACTTC CASSRSRGSYEQYF
TRBJ2-1 TRBV4-1 TRBD2 TGCGCCAGCAGCCAAGATAGCGGGCCCTACAATGAGCAGTTCTTC CASSQDSGPYNEQFF
TRBJ2-7 TRBV7-3 . TGTGCCAGCAGCTTATTCGTCGGGTACGAGCAGTACTTC CASSLFVGYEQYF
TRBJ2-7 TRBV19 TRBD1 TGTGCCAGTAGTTGGGACAGGGGAGACTACGAGCAGTACTTC CASSWDRGDYEQYF
TRBJ2-6 TRBV30 TRBD1 TGTGCCTGGAAAGATCGGACAGGGTGGTTGTCTGGGGCCAACGTCCTGACTTTC CAWKDRTGWLSGANVLTF
TRBJ1-4 TRBV13 TRBD1 TGTGCCAGCAGCTCCAATACGGGACAGGGCTGGACAGATGAAAAACTGTTTTTT CASSSNTGQGWTDEKLFF
TRBJ2-7 TRBV7-9 TRBD1 TGTGCCAGCAGCACCCGGGACAGGCCGCGGGAGCAGTACTTC CASSTRDRPREQYF
TRBJ2-4 TRBV7-2 . TGTGCCAGCAGCTTAGGGGTAGGACTAGCCAAAAACATTCAGTACTTC CASSLGVGLAKNIQYF
TRBJ1-5 TRBV2 . TGTGCCAGCAGTGCCGTGAGCAATCAGCCCCAGCATTTT CASSAVSNQPQHF
TRBJ2-7 TRBV7-2 TRBD1 TGTGCCAGCAGCTCTAGGGGACAGGGAGATGGCTACGAGCAGTACTTC CASSSRGQGDGYEQYF
TRBJ2-2 TRBV7-9 . TGTGCCAGCAGCCCAACTAAGACCGGGGAGCTGTTTTTT CASSPTKTGELFF
TRBJ2-1 TRBV9 . TGTGCCAGCAGCGTAGTTGGAGCCTACAATGAGCAGTTCTTC CASSVVGAYNEQFF
TRBJ1-4 TRBV27 . TGTGCCAGCAGTTTACGGGGGACAACTAATGAAAAACTGTTTTTT CASSLRGTTNEKLFF
TRBJ2-7 TRBV28 . TGTGCCAGCAGTCAGAGGGGGGGGCAGTACTTC CASSQRGGQYF